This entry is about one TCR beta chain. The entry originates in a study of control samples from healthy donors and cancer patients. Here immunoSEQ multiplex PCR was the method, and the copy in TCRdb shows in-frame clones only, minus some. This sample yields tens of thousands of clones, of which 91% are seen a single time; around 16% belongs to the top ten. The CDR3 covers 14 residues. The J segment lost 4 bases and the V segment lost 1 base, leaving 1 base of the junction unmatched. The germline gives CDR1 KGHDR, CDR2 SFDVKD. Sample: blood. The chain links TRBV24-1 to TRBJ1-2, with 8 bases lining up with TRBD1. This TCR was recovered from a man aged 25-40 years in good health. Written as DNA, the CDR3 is TGTGCCACCAGTGATTTCGGGACAGGCTATGGCTACACCTTC. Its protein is CATSDFGTGYGYTF.